These 24 T cell receptor beta chains originate from one sample sequenced in a study of T cell repertoires in cytomegalovirus infection. TCRdb independently ran MiXCR on the reads; one entry per CDR3 protein. The repertoire includes 110,000 or so distinct CDR3 sequences, over 25% of them detected once, and about 40% sits in the top ten. Their target antigens are unknown. Sequences were derived from CD8+ T cells from cultured PBMCs, sampled from culture after CMV antigen stimulation. These receptor sequences come from a human donor in good health (CMV status not recorded). Some clones in this sample may be carry-over from other donors' samples.

Ten or more counts support this clonotype. The chain couples TRBV7-2 to TRBJ2-3, with D possibly TRBD2 on 6 matching bases. CDR3 length: 15 amino acids. The V gene's germline CDR1 is SGHTA and CDR2 FQGNSA. V lost 2 bases, J lost 3 bases, and 12 bases lay in between. DNA of the CDR3: TGTGCCAGCAGCTTACTCGGGGGAGCGACAGATACGCAGTATTTT. It translates to CASSLLGGATDTQYF. The full variable domain, with the rest looked up from reference TRBV7-2 and TRBJ2-3, is GAGVSQSPSNKVTEKGKDVELRCDPISGHTALYWYRQSLGQGLEFLIYFQGNSAPDKSGLPSDRFSAERTGGSVSTLTIQRTQQEDSAVYLCASSLLGGATDTQYFGPGTRLTVL.

J is TRBJ1-6 and V is TRBV27; D unresolved. The V end lost 5 bases, the J end lost 0 bases, and 8 bases lay between the germline ends. Germline-derived CDR1 and CDR2 are MNHEY and SMNVEV (reference sequence). The CDR3 runs to 15 residues. This CDR3 is CASSLESSYNSPLHF. In DNA form, the CDR3 reads TGTGCCAGCAGTCTTGAAAGCTCCTATAATTCACCCCTCCACTTT.

The sample holds a few counts of this clonotype. The chain links TRBV7-9 to TRBJ2-7; 8 bases align to TRBD1. V dropped 2 bases and J dropped 7; count of bases not matched to a gene: 10. The CDR3 has 15 amino acids. Germline loops: CDR1 SEHNR, CDR2 FQNEAQ (reference sequence). CDR3 nucleotides: TGTGCCAGCAGCTTAACCCTTGACAGGGGTGATGAGCAGTACTTC. It yields the protein CASSLTLDRGDEQYF.

The V call is TRBV9, the J call TRBJ1-5; the D gene is possibly TRBD1 (5 bases). This CDR3 contains 15 residues. From germline, CDR1 is SGDLS and CDR2 YYNGEE. V lost 3 bases and J lost 6, with 16 bases in between. CDR3 DNA sequence: TGTGCCAGCAGCGGGGGCTCCGGGTTCGGTCAGCCCCAGCATTTT. Translated: CASSGGSGFGQPQHF.

This sequence joins TRBV6-2 or TRBV6-3 and TRBJ2-1; D is perhaps TRBD2 (6 bases). Germline lookup yields CDR1 MNHEY and CDR2 SVGEGT. V was trimmed by 3 bases and J by 0 bases, leaving 12 bases between them. This CDR3 is built from 16 residues. The CDR3 loop is CASSYPRGDSYNEQFF. The DNA of the CDR3 is TGTGCCAGCAGTTATCCGCGGGGAGACTCCTACAATGAGCAGTTCTTC.

About this clonotype: At one end, the junction sequence differs from germline, possibly due to a read error. The rearrangement joins TRBV28 to TRBJ2-5, with TRBD1 matching over 12 bases. Germline V gives CDR1 MDHEN, CDR2 SYDVKM. The CDR3 length is 16 residues. The CDR3 coding sequence is TGTGCCAGCACCAATTATGGGGGACAGGGGGCGGAGAACCAGTACTTC. It is translated as CASTNYGGQGAENQYF.

V gene TRBV7-9 combines with J gene TRBJ2-3; TRBD2 agrees at 7 bases. With 4 bases clipped from V and 1 base from J, the junction kept 2 bases outside the gene matches. The germline gives CDR1 SEHNR, CDR2 FQNEAQ (reference sequence). The CDR3 totals 14 residues. CDR3 loop: CASSSTSGTDTQYF. CDR3 in DNA: TGTGCCAGCAGCTCCACTAGCGGCACAGATACGCAGTATTTT.

This clonotype was counted only a few times. The chain has TRBV11-2 and TRBJ2-7; the D gene is possibly TRBD1 (6 bases). V was pared by 2 bases and J by 3 bases, with 17 bases between. There are 16 residues in the CDR3. Germline V gene lookup returns CDR1 SGHAT and CDR2 FQNNGV. CDR3 sequence reads: CASSLLGAGSYYEQYF. CDR3 sequence (DNA): TGTGCCAGCAGCTTACTGGGGGCAGGTTCTTACTACGAGCAGTACTTC.

This clonotype was counted at least ten times. J is TRBJ1-6 and V is TRBV7-8, with 9 nucleotides matching TRBD1. V shed 4 bases and J 8 bases; nucleotides not matched to a gene: 6. This CDR3 contains 15 residues. The germline CDR1 and CDR2 sequences are SGHVS and FQNEAQ. The CDR3 loop reads CASSSRTGDDSPLHF. As DNA, the CDR3 is TGTGCCAGCAGCTCTAGGACAGGGGACGATTCACCCCTCCACTTT.

V is TRBV7-9 and J is TRBJ2-1; 7 positions agree with TRBD2. This CDR3 comprises 14 residues. The J segment lost 2 bases and the V segment lost 3 bases, leaving 1 base of the junction unmatched. Germline assignment: CDR1 SEHNR and CDR2 FQNEAQ (reference sequence). The CDR3 DNA is TGTGCCAGCAGCTTTGCGGGGGCCTACAATGAGCAGTTCTTC. Amino acids: CASSFAGAYNEQFF.

The chain is built from TRBV5-1 and TRBJ2-1, with D possibly TRBD1 on 5 matching bases. CDR1 and CDR2 from the germline V gene are SGHRS and YFSETQ. The V gene lost 1 base and the J gene lost 6 bases, with 17 bases spanning the gap. The CDR3 has 16 amino acids. In nucleotides, the CDR3 is TGCGCCAGCAGCTTGACCGGCAGGGTTGACGGCAATGAGCAGTTCTTC. The encoded protein is CASSLTGRVDGNEQFF.

This clonotype was counted between two and nine times. J is TRBJ1-6 and V is TRBV11-1, with a weak D call TRBD1 (6 bases). CDR3 length equals 15 residues. V lost 3 bases to trimming and J lost 4 bases, with 10 bases between them. Germline V gene lookup returns CDR1 SGHAT and CDR2 FQDESV (reference sequence). This CDR3 reads CASSFVGQYNSPLHF. In DNA form, the CDR3 reads TGTGCCAGCAGCTTCGTCGGACAGTATAATTCACCCCTCCACTTT.

The CDR3 spells CASSIPGPEAFF. DNA of the CDR3: TGTGCCAGTAGTATACCCGGGCCTGAAGCTTTCTTT. The chain recombines TRBV19 with TRBJ1-1; D gene unclear. The CDR3 runs 12 residues. CDR1 and CDR2 (germline): LNHDA, SQIVND (reference sequence). The V gene lost 2 bases and the J gene lost 6 bases, with 7 bases spanning the gap.

The table lists this clonotype with many counts. This chain joins TRBV4-1 and TRBJ2-7, with 10 bases fitting TRBD1. This CDR3 comprises 16 residues. The germline V gene has CDR1 MGHRA and CDR2 YSYEKL. V lost 3 bases, J lost 2 bases, and 7 bases stayed unmatched. In nucleotides, the CDR3 is TGCGCCAGCAGCCACGAAGGGACAGGGGACGCCTACGAGCAGTACTTC. This gives the protein CASSHEGTGDAYEQYF.

The CDR3 DNA sequence: TGTGCCAGCAGTTACTCCCGGGACAGGGGGCTCTCGGTCACAGATACGCAGTATTTT. Translating gives CASSYSRDRGLSVTDTQYF. The J gene is TRBJ2-3, the V gene TRBV2, with 12 nucleotides matching TRBD1. Germline V gene data show CDR1 as SNHLY and CDR2 as FYNNEI. V lost 5 bases, J lost 2 bases, and 14 bases stayed unmatched. The CDR3 totals 19 residues.

This clonotype was seen a few times. The CDR3: CASSQEPGIAKNIQYF. In DNA form, the CDR3 reads TGCGCCAGCAGCCAAGAACCGGGGATAGCCAAAAACATTCAGTACTTC. The V call is TRBV4-1, the J call TRBJ2-4; tentatively, D is TRBD2 (5 bases). The CDR3 contains 16 residues. Trimming stripped 0 bases from V and 0 bases from J, with 9 bases between. CDR1 MGHRA and CDR2 YSYEKL come from the germline V gene.

The chain links TRBV29-1 to TRBJ1-2; D unresolved. V gave up 2 bases and J gave up 5 bases, with 6 bases separating them. Germline loops: CDR1 SQVTM, CDR2 ANQGSEA. The CDR3 has 11 amino acids. The CDR3 is CSVESLYGYTF. In DNA, the CDR3 is TGCAGCGTTGAAAGTCTGTATGGCTACACCTTC.

This clonotype was counted only a few times. CDR3 coding DNA: TGTGCCAGCAGCTGGGAGGTCACAGATACGCAGTATTTT. This codes for CASSWEVTDTQYF. The chain joins TRBV7-2 to TRBJ2-3, with D maybe TRBD2 (6 bases). This CDR3 region has 13 residues. Trimming removed 4 bases from V and 2 bases from J, with 7 bases in between. CDR1 SGHTA and CDR2 FQGNSA come from the germline V gene.

This clonotype has only a few counts. The V gene is TRBV3-1, the J gene TRBJ2-3; 9 nucleotides align to TRBD2. Losses at the gene ends were 0 bases for V and 4 bases for J; bases not matched to a gene: 11. This CDR3 contains 18 residues. Germline CDR1 is LGHDT and CDR2 is YNNKEL (reference sequence). As DNA, the CDR3 is TGTGCCAGCAGCCAAGAAATACCGGGACTAGCAATCCCAGATACGCAGTATTTT. Amino acid sequence: CASSQEIPGLAIPDTQYF.

This clonotype has only one observation. J is TRBJ2-1 and V is TRBV7-8, with D unresolved. Germline loops: CDR1 SGHVS, CDR2 FQNEAQ. V was shortened by 8 bases and J by 6 bases, with 11 bases between the two germline ends. The CDR3 is 12 amino acids. CDR3 nucleotides: TGTGCCAGCGTCCCTTCCGGCAATGAGCAGTTCTTC. It yields the protein CASVPSGNEQFF.

This chain connects TRBV18 to TRBJ1-5; maybe TRBD1 (5 bases). Germline CDR1 and CDR2: KGHSH and LQKENI. The CDR3 has 13 residues. Trimming took 6 bases from V and 7 from J, leaving 13 bases between them. The CDR3 sequence is CASSQSDSQPQHF. CDR3 bases: TGTGCCAGCTCGCAATCTGACAGCCAGCCCCAGCATTTT.

This clonotype occurred once. The gene calls are TRBV19 and TRBJ2-1; 16 bases agree with TRBD2. This CDR3 is 18 amino acids long. Germline V gene sequence: CDR1 LNHDA, CDR2 SQIVND (reference sequence). V lost 7 bases to trimming and J lost 3 bases; unmatched junction nucleotides: 9. This chain's CDR3 is CASTQGTSGGVNYNEQFF. As DNA, the CDR3 is TGTGCCAGTACCCAGGGGACTAGCGGGGGGGTTAACTACAATGAGCAGTTCTTC.

In this sample, this clonotype turned up many times. The chain recombines TRBV7-2 with TRBJ2-1; the match to TRBD1 covers 7 bases. The CDR3 consists of 15 residues. Germline V lookup: CDR1 SGHTA, CDR2 FQGNSA. Losses at the gene ends were 5 bases for V and 2 bases for J; bases not matched to a gene: 6. Here the CDR3 reads CASSPNRGPYNEQFF. CDR3 nucleotides: TGTGCCAGCAGCCCCAACAGGGGACCCTACAATGAGCAGTTCTTC.

The chain carries TRBV15 and TRBJ2-1, with TRBD1 as a possible D gene (6 bases). Germline CDR1 reads LNHNV; CDR2 reads YYDKDF (reference sequence). The length of the CDR3 is 16 residues. V dropped 5 bases and J dropped 8 bases, with 22 bases sitting between them. CDR3 sequence reads: CATSPLTGMGIDEQFF. The DNA for the CDR3 is TGTGCCACCAGCCCCCTAACAGGGATGGGAATCGATGAGCAGTTCTTC.